The 17 T cell receptor beta chains presented below share a single source sample, sequenced in a study of OX40 agonist ivuxolimab in advanced cancers. The method was immunoSEQ multiplex PCR; TCRdb's version includes in-frame clones alone and lacks a portion of them. The table lists more than 75,000 clones, roughly 86% of them singletons. The sequencing here drew on CD4+ or CD8+ T cells sorted from blood, taken in a trial of the OX40 agonist ivuxolimab. Source of these receptors: an adult with an advanced solid tumor such as melanoma, head and neck, liver or kidney cancer.

V is TRBV11-3 and J is TRBJ2-2; 12 bases map to TRBD1. The CDR3 totals 15 residues. V lost 3 bases, J lost 5 bases, and 1 base stayed unmatched. CDR1 and CDR2 from the germline V gene are SGHNT and YENEEA. For the CDR3, the DNA is TGTGCCAGCAGCTTGGGACAGGGGGCGACCGGGGAGCTGTTTTTT. Residues: CASSLGQGATGELFF.

This clone was observed once. The chain combines TRBV5-4 with TRBJ1-2, with D tentatively TRBD1 (6 bases). The CDR3 has 13 amino acids. V lost 0 bases and J lost 7, with 10 bases in between. Germline V gene data show CDR1 as SGHNT and CDR2 as YYREEE (reference sequence). CDR3 in amino acids: CASSLDREGGYTF. The CDR3 region has the DNA TGTGCCAGCAGCTTGGACAGGGAGGGTGGCTACACCTTC.

The chain couples TRBV4-1 to TRBJ2-1; TRBD1 or TRBD2 may be the D gene (5 bases each). CDR1 MGHRA and CDR2 YSYEKL come from the germline V gene. Trimming cost V 4 bases and J 3 bases, with 19 bases left between them. The CDR3 length is 17 residues. This chain's CDR3 is CASSPRVVGAIYNEQFF. In nucleotides, the CDR3 is TGCGCCAGCAGCCCCAGGGTGGTGGGAGCGATCTACAATGAGCAGTTCTTC.

The sample holds a few counts of this clone. The chain joins TRBV19 to TRBJ2-2, with 10 bases fitting TRBD2. Germline values: CDR1 LNHDA, CDR2 SQIVND (reference sequence). CDR3 length equals 16 residues. J gave up 5 bases and V 4 bases, and 7 bases lay outside the gene matches. The CDR3 region is CASSKFASGRTGELFF. CDR3 nucleotides: TGTGCCAGTAGTAAGTTCGCTAGCGGGAGAACCGGGGAGCTGTTTTTT.

This chain uses TRBV12-5 with TRBJ1-4; D may be TRBD1 (6 bases). This CDR3 has 16 amino acids. The germline V gene encodes CDR1 LGHNT and CDR2 FRNRAP. V shed 1 base and J shed 6 bases, with 15 bases lying between them. For the CDR3, the DNA is TGTGCTAGTGGTTTGGCCCGGGGGGCGGGACATGAAAAACTGTTTTTT. Amino acids: CASGLARGAGHEKLFF.

This chain links TRBV5-8 with TRBJ1-5; maybe TRBD1 (6 bases). The germline V gene has CDR1 SGHTS and CDR2 YDEGEE. The length of the CDR3 is 15 residues. V shed 1 base and J shed 4 bases, with 12 bases lying between them. DNA for the CDR3: TGTGCCAGCAGCTTGAGAGGGGGTGGGAATCAGCCCCAGCATTTT. Translated, it gives CASSLRGGGNQPQHF.

This sequence joins TRBV18 and TRBJ2-4; tentatively, D is TRBD1 (6 bases). From germline, CDR1 is KGHSH and CDR2 LQKENI. The CDR3 runs 14 residues. V was clipped by 5 bases and J by 5 bases, with 13 bases between them. The CDR3, as DNA: TGTGCCAGCTCAGGGGGCGGAAGCCAAAACATTCAGTACTTC. It translates to CASSGGGSQNIQYF.

The chain links TRBV5-1 to TRBJ1-1, with TRBD1 as a possible D gene (6 bases). Trimming cost V 4 bases and J 4 bases, with 11 bases left between them. Germline V gene data show CDR1 as SGHRS and CDR2 as YFSETQ. CDR3 length equals 13 residues. The CDR3 bases are TGCGCCAGCAGCGAGACAGGTTTCACTGAAGCTTTCTTT. Protein product: CASSETGFTEAFF. Complete variable domain (other parts from reference TRBV5-1 and TRBJ1-1): KAGVTQTPRYLIKTRGQQVTLSCSPISGHRSVSWYQQTPGQGLQFLFEYFSETQRNKGNFPGRFSGRQFSNSRSEMNVSTLELGDSALYLCASSETGFTEAFFGQGTRLTVV.

As for this clone: The identical CDR3 is also encoded by other nucleotide sequences in the sample. The chain carries TRBV20-1 and TRBJ1-4; D unclear. Germline CDR1 is DFQATT and CDR2 is SNEGSKA (reference sequence). The CDR3 loop spans 11 amino acids. V dropped 1 base and J dropped 8 bases, with 5 bases sitting between them. CDR3 sequence reads: CSARGQEKLFF. CDR3 DNA: TGCAGTGCTAGAGGCCAGGAAAAACTGTTTTTT.

The J gene is TRBJ1-3, the V gene TRBV4-3; D is uncertain. CDR1 is LGHNA and CDR2 is YSLEER in the germline V gene. Trimming shortened V by 1 base and J by 0 bases, and 4 bases separated the two germline ends. CDR3 size: 14 residues. The CDR3 DNA sequence: TGCGCCAGCAGCCAAGGGTACTCTGGAAACACCATATATTTT. This codes for CASSQGYSGNTIYF.

This sequence joins TRBV4-3 and TRBJ1-6; tentative D call: TRBD1 (5 bases). The CDR3 sequence is 16 residues long. CDR1 LGHNA and CDR2 YSLEER come from the germline V gene. Trimming took off 1 base at V and 5 bases at J, with 12 bases between the two ends. In nucleotides, the CDR3 is TGCGCCAGCAGCCAAGGGTCCGGGGCCGATAATTCACCCCTCCACTTT. This codes for CASSQGSGADNSPLHF.

This chain joins TRBV5-1 and TRBJ1-2; the D gene is possibly TRBD1 (6 bases). The CDR3 extends over 13 amino acids. V was shortened by 4 bases and J by 6 bases, with 13 bases between the two germline ends. Germline CDR1 is SGHRS and CDR2 is YFSETQ. CDR3: CASSPSGEDGYTF. CDR3 DNA sequence: TGCGCCAGCAGCCCATCAGGGGAGGATGGCTACACCTTC.

This sequence joins TRBV25-1 and TRBJ2-1; the D is unclear. CDR1 and CDR2 from the germline V gene are MGHDK and SYGVNS. V gave up 0 bases and J gave up 5 bases, with 11 bases separating them. This CDR3 has 15 amino acids. The CDR3 nucleotides read TGTGCCAGCAGTGAATATAAACGACAAAACAATGAGCAGTTCTTC. Translation gives CASSEYKRQNNEQFF.

This clone was observed a few times. The chain is built from TRBV11-2 and TRBJ1-1, with D hard to call. The V end was cut by 3 bases, the J end by 4 bases, with 18 bases between. Germline CDR1 and CDR2: SGHAT and FQNNGV. The CDR3 consists of 16 residues. For the CDR3, the DNA is TGTGCCAGCAGCTTTCTAACCGGCCGGTCGGGCACTGAAGCTTTCTTT. Translation gives CASSFLTGRSGTEAFF.

The V call is TRBV14, the J call TRBJ1-5; 7 bases are a match to TRBD1. This CDR3 has 12 residues. Germline V CDR1 and CDR2: SGHDN, FVKESK. V lost 5 bases to trimming and J lost 7 bases; unmatched junction nucleotides: 2. This chain's CDR3 is CASSIQGQPQHF. CDR3 in DNA: TGTGCCAGCAGCATACAGGGGCAGCCCCAGCATTTT.

The table lists this clone with a count of one. This chain joins TRBV14 and TRBJ2-3; possible D gene TRBD2, 5 bases. The V end was cut by 4 bases, the J end by 2 bases, with 10 bases between. Per the germline V gene, CDR1 is SGHDN and CDR2 is FVKESK. The CDR3 covers 14 residues. The chain's CDR3 is CASSLRLSTDTQYF. In nucleotides, the CDR3 is TGTGCCAGCAGCCTAAGACTATCCACAGATACGCAGTATTTT.

This clone turned up a few times. Within the sample, other DNA sequences also encode this same CDR3. This chain connects TRBV18 to TRBJ2-5, with D possibly being TRBD1 or TRBD2 (6 bases each). The CDR3 spans 15 residues. Trimming removed 6 bases from V and 4 bases from J, with 18 bases in between. Germline V lookup: CDR1 KGHSH, CDR2 LQKENI. CDR3 in DNA: TGTGCCAGCTCCCCCTCTCCGGGGGCAGGAGAGACCCAGTACTTC. Its protein product is CASSPSPGAGETQYF.